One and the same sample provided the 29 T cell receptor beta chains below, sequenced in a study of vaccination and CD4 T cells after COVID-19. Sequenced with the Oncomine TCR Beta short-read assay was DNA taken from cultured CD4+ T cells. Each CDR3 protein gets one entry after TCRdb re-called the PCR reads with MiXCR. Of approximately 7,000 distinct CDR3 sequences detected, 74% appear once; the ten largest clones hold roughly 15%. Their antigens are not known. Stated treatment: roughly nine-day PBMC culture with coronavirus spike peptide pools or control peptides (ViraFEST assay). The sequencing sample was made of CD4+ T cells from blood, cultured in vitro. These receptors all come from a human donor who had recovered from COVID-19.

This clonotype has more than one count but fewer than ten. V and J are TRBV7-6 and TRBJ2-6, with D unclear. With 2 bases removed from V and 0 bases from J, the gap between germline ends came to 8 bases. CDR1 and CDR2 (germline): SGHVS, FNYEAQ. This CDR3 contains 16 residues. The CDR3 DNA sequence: TGTGCCAGCAGCTTAAGGGCCACCTCTGGGGCCAACGTCCTGACTTTC. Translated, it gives CASSLRATSGANVLTF.

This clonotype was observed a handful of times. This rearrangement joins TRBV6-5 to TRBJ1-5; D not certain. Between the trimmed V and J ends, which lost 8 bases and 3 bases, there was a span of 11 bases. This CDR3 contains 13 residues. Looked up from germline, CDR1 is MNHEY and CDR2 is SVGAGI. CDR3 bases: TGTGCCAGCCGTTGGGCCCACAATCAGCCCCAGCATTTT. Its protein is CASRWAHNQPQHF.

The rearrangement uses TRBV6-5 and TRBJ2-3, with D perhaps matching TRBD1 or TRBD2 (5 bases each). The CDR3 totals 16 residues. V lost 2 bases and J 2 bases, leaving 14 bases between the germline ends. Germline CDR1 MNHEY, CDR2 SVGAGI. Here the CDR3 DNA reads TGTGCCAGCAGTTACGCCATCCCGGGGCTCACAGATACGCAGTATTTT. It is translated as CASSYAIPGLTDTQYF.

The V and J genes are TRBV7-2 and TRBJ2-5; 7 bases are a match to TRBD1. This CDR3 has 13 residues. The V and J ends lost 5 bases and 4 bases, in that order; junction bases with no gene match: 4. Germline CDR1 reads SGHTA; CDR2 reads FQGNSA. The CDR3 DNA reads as TGTGCCAGCAGCCCGGACAGGAGAGAGACCCAGTACTTC. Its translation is CASSPDRRETQYF.

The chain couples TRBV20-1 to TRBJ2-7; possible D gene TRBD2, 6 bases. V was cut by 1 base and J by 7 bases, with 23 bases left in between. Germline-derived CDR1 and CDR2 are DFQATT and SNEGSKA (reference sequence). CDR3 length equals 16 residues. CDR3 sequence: CSARGNGQAQAGEQYF. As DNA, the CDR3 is TGCAGTGCTAGAGGAAACGGGCAGGCTCAGGCGGGGGAGCAGTACTTC.

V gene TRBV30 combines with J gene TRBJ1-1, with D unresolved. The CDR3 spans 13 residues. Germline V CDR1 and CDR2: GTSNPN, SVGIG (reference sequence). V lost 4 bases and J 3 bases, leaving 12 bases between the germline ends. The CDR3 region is CAWKEASHTEAFF. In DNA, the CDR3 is TGTGCCTGGAAGGAGGCAAGCCACACTGAAGCTTTCTTT.

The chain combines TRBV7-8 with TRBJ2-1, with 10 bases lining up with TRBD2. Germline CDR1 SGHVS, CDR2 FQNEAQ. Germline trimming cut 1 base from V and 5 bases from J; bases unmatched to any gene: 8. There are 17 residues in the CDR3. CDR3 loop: CASSLGLAGASDNEQFF. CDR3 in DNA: TGTGCCAGCAGCTTAGGGCTAGCGGGAGCATCAGACAATGAGCAGTTCTTC. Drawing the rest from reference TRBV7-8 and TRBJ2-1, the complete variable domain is GAGVSQSPRYKVAKRGQDVALRCDPISGHVSLFWYQQALGQGPEFLTYFQNEAQLDKSGLPSDRFFAERPEGSVSTLKIQRTQQEDSAVYLCASSLGLAGASDNEQFFGPGTRLTVL.

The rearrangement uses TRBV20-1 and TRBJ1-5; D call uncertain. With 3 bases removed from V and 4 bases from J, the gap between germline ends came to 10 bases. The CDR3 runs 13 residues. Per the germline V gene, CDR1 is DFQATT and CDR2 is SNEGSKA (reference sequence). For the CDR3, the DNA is TGCAGTGCTAGTTCCTCGGAGAATCAGCCCCAGCATTTT. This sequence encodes CSASSSENQPQHF.

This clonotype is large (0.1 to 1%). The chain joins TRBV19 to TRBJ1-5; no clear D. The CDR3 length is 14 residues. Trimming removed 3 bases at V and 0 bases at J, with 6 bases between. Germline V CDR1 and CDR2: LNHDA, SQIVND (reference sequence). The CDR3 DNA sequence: TGTGCCAGTAGTATTCGTGATAGCAATCAGCCCCAGCATTTT. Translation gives CASSIRDSNQPQHF.

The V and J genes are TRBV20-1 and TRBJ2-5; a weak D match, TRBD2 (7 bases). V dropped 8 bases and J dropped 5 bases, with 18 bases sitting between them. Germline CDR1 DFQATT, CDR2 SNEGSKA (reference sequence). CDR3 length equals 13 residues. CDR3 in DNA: TGCAGTCTACAAAAAGGGGGGGGGGAGACCCAGTACTTC. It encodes CSLQKGGGETQYF.

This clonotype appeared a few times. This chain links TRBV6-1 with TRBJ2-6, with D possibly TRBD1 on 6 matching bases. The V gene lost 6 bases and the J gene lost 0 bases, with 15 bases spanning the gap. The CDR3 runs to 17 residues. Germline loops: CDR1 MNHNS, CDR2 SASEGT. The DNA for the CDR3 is TGTGCCAGCAGGCAGCTACAGGGAATCTCTGGGGCCAACGTCCTGACTTTC. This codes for CASRQLQGISGANVLTF.

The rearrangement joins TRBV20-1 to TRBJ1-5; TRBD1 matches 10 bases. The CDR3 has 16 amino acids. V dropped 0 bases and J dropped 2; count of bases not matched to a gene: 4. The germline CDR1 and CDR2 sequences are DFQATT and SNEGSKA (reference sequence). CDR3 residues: CSARDTGTGGNQPQHF. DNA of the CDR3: TGCAGTGCTAGAGATACCGGGACAGGGGGCAATCAGCCCCAGCATTTT.

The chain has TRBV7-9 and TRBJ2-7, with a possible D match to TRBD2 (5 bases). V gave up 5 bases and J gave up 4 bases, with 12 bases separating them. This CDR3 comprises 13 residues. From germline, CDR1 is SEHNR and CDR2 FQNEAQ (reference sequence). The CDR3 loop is CASSRDPTYEQYF. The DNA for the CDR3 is TGTGCCAGCAGCCGGGATCCTACATACGAGCAGTACTTC.

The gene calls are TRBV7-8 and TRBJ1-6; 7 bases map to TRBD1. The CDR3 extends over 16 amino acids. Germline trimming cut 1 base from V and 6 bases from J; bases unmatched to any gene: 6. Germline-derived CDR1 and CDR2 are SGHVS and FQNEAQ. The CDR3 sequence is CASSLVPQGGNSPLHF. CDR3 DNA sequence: TGTGCCAGCAGCTTAGTCCCTCAGGGGGGTAATTCACCCCTCCACTTT.

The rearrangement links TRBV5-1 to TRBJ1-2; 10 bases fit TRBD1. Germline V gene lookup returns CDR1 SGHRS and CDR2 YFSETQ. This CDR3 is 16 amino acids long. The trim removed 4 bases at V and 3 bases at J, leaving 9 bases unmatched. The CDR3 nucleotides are TGCGCCAGCAGCATTGAGGGACAGGGGTATTACTATGGCTACACCTTC. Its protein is CASSIEGQGYYYGYTF.

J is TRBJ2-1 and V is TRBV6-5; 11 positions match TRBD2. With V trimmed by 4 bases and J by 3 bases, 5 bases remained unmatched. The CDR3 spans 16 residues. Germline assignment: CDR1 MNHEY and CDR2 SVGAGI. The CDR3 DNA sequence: TGTGCCAGCAGTTCCGGGACTAGCGGTATCTACAATGAGCAGTTCTTC. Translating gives CASSSGTSGIYNEQFF.

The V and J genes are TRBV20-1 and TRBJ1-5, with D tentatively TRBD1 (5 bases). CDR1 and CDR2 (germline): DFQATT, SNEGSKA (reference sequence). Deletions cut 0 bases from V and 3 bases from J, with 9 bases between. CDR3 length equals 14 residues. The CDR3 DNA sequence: TGCAGTGCTAGAGATTGGGGGTTCAATCAGCCCCAGCATTTT. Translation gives CSARDWGFNQPQHF.

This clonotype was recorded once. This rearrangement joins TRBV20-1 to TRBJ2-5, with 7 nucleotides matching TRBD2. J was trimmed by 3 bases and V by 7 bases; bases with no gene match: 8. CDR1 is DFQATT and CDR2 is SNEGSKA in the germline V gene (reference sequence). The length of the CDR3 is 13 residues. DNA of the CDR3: TGCAGTGTTTTGGCGGGAGTCAAAGAGACCCAGTACTTC. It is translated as CSVLAGVKETQYF.

The CDR3 protein is CSAPGQGDTEAFF. The CDR3 DNA reads TGCAGTGCGCCTGGACAGGGTGATACTGAAGCTTTCTTT. The chain couples TRBV20-1 to TRBJ1-1, with 8 bases identical to TRBD1. The CDR3 has 13 amino acids. Germline V gives CDR1 DFQATT, CDR2 SNEGSKA (reference sequence). J gave up 5 bases and V 6 bases, and 8 bases lay outside the gene matches.

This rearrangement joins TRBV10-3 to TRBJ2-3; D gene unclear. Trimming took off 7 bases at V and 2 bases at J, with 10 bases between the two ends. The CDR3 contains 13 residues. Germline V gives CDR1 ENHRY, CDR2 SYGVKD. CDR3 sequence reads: CAIKAIHTDTQYF. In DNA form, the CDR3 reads TGTGCCATCAAGGCCATCCACACAGATACGCAGTATTTT.

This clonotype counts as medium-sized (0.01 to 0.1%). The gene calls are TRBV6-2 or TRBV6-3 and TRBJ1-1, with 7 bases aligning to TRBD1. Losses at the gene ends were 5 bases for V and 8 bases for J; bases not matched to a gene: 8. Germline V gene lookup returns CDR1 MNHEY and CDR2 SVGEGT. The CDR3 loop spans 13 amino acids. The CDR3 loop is CASSRLTGREAFF. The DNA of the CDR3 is TGTGCCAGCAGTCGCCTGACAGGGCGCGAAGCTTTCTTT.

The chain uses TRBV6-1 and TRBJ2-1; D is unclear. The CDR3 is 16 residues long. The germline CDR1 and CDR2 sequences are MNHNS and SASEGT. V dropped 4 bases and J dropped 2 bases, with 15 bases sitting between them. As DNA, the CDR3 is TGTGCCAGCAGTGGCAGACCCCTCATTCCCTACAATGAGCAGTTCTTC. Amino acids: CASSGRPLIPYNEQFF.

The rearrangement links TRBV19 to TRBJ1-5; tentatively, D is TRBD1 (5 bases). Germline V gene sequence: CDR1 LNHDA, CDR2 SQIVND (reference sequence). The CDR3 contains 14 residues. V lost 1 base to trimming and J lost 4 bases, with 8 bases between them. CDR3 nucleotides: TGTGCCAGTAGTATAGCTAGGGGTAATCAGCCCCAGCATTTT. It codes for CASSIARGNQPQHF. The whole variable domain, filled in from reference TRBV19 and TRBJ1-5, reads DGGITQSPKYLFRKEGQNVTLSCEQNLNHDAMYWYRQDPGQGLRLIYYSQIVNDFQKGDIAEGYSVSREKKESFPLTVTSAQKNPTAFYLCASSIARGNQPQHFGDGTRLSIL.

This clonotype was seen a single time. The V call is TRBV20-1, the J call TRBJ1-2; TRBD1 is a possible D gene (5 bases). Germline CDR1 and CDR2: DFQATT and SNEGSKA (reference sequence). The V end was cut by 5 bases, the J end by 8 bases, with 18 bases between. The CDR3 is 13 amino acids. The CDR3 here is CSASVRVGQGYTF. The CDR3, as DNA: TGCAGTGCTTCCGTCAGGGTAGGGCAGGGCTACACCTTC.

As DNA, the CDR3 is TGTGCCAGCAGCCCTGCCTGGGGCCAAAATTCACCCCTCCACTTT. This codes for CASSPAWGQNSPLHF. The V call is TRBV7-9, the J call TRBJ1-6; D perhaps matches TRBD1 (5 bases). This CDR3 region has 15 residues. The V end lost 5 bases, the J end lost 7 bases, and 15 bases lay between the germline ends. Germline V gives CDR1 SEHNR, CDR2 FQNEAQ (reference sequence). Supplemented by reference TRBV7-9 and TRBJ1-6, the full variable domain reads DTGVSQNPRHKITKRGQNVTFRCDPISEHNRLYWYRQTLGQGPEFLTYFQNEAQLEKSRLLSDRFSAERPKGSFSTLEIQRTEQGDSAMYLCASSPAWGQNSPLHFGNGTRLTVT.

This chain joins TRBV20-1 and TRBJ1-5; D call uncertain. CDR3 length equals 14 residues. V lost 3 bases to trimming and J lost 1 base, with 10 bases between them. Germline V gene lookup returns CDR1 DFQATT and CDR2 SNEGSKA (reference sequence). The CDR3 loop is CSASGGGSNQPQHF. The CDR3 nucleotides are TGCAGTGCTAGCGGAGGAGGCAGCAATCAGCCCCAGCATTTT.

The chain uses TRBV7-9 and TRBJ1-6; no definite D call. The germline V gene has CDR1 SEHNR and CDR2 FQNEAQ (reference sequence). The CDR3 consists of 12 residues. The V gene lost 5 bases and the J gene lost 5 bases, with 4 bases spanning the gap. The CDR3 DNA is TGTGCCAGCAGCCCTAATAATTCACCCCTCCACTTT. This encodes CASSPNNSPLHF.

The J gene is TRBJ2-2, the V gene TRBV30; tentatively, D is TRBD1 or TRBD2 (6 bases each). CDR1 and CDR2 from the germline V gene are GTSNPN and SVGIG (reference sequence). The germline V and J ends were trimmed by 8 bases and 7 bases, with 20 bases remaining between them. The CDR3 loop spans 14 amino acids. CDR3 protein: CALDRWGASGELFF. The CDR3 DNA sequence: TGTGCCCTAGATCGGTGGGGGGCTAGCGGGGAGCTGTTTTTT.

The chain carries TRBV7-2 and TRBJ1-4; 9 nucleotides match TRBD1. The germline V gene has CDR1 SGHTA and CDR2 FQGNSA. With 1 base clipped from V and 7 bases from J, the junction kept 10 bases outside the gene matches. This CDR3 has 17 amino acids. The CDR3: CASSLGLTGGATEKLFF. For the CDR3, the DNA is TGTGCCAGCAGCTTAGGGCTCACAGGGGGCGCGACTGAAAAACTGTTTTTT.